The following is a T cell receptor beta chain sequence with its context. The sample belongs to a study of a mutant IDH1 vaccine in newly diagnosed glioma. For the study at large: Prior therapy was radiotherapy, temozolomide, or both; most received both.

Germline assignment: CDR1 MNHEY and CDR2 SVGAGI. This CDR3 comprises 11 residues. V was cut by 6 bases and J by 7 bases, with 9 bases left in between. TCRdb's table, derived via immunoSEQ multiplex PCR, lists solely in-frame clones and lacks some. The sample consists of about 88,000 clones, approximately 80% of them appearing once. Time point given: baseline, week 1 (first vaccination visit). Treatment in this sample: pre-vaccination baseline after standard-of-care therapy. The sequence came from a middle-aged man with glioma. Some clones in this sample may be carry-over from other donors' samples. The V gene is TRBV6-5, the J gene TRBJ1-2; D unresolved. The sample here was PBMCs, taken from a glioma patient treated with radiotherapy, temozolomide or both. CDR3: CASRDGVGYTF. DNA for the CDR3: TGTGCCAGCAGAGATGGTGTTGGCTACACCTTC.